Listed here are 21 T cell receptor beta chains from one sample, sequenced in a study of T-cell reconstitution after alpha-beta-depleted transplantation in children. Study-wide points: When one year had passed after transplant, most T-cell counts and diversity came from newly produced T cells.

Library preparation (for TCRbeta) was performed with unique molecular identifiers. Using its own MiXCR run on the PCR reads, TCRdb lists one record per CDR3 protein. The sample has a few hundred thousand distinct CDR3 sequences, approximately 7.3% seen once. Their specific antigens are unknown. The starting material was peripheral blood, obtained 360 days after TCRalphabeta/CD19-depleted stem cell transplant. Receptor source: a female patient under 10 years old who had a stem cell transplant for Fanconi anemia, so the T cells may come from the graft donor.

This clonotype was picked up many times. V and J are TRBV7-9 and TRBJ2-2; 7 bases are shared with TRBD2. Trimming took 2 bases from V and 4 from J; bases not matched to a gene: 4. This CDR3 comprises 15 residues. Germline CDR1 and CDR2: SEHNR and FQNEAQ (reference sequence). Written as DNA, the CDR3 is TGTGCCAGCAGCTTAAACGGGAGGCCCACCGGGGAGCTGTTTTTT. It yields the protein CASSLNGRPTGELFF.

There are many counts of this clonotype. This rearrangement joins TRBV27 to TRBJ1-2, with TRBD1 matching 8 bases. Germline-derived CDR1 and CDR2 are MNHEY and SMNVEV (reference sequence). V shed 5 bases, J shed 5 bases, and the junction held 7 bases outside the gene matches. The length of the CDR3 is 14 residues. CDR3 sequence (DNA): TGTGCCAGCAGTGGACAGGGATTCGGATATGGCTACACCTTC. It is translated as CASSGQGFGYGYTF.

This clonotype was counted many times. The J gene is TRBJ2-3, the V gene TRBV7-6; tentative D call: TRBD2 (6 bases). The ends were cut back, 4 bases at V and 1 base at J, with 18 bases in the middle. The CDR3 has 17 residues. Germline CDR1 SGHVS, CDR2 FNYEAQ. Written as DNA, the CDR3 is TGTGCCAGCAGCTCTCGCCCCCCCGGGAGTGGCACAGATACGCAGTATTTT. This gives the protein CASSSRPPGSGTDTQYF.

This clonotype occurred many times. The chain employs TRBV2 and TRBJ2-7, with D possibly TRBD1 on 6 matching bases. CDR1 and CDR2 from the germline V gene are SNHLY and FYNNEI. The CDR3 spans 15 residues. Trimming took off 5 bases at V and 2 bases at J, with 16 bases between the two ends. CDR3 bases: TGTGCCAGCAGTACCCGGGACACCAGAACCTACGAGCAGTACGTC. Protein sequence: CASSTRDTRTYEQYV.

This clonotype was seen more than once but under ten times. The rearrangement uses TRBV7-9 and TRBJ1-4; no firm D call. The germline CDR1 and CDR2 sequences are SEHNR and FQNEAQ (reference sequence). V lost 4 bases to trimming and J lost 6 bases, with 3 bases between them. The CDR3 consists of 11 residues. The CDR3 nucleotides read TGTGCCAGCAGCTCGTATGAAAAACTGTTTTTT. Translated: CASSSYEKLFF.

This clonotype was observed many times. The chain couples TRBV13 to TRBJ2-7, with 7 nucleotides matching TRBD1. Losses at the gene ends were 2 bases for V and 5 bases for J; bases not matched to a gene: 9. The CDR3 has 15 amino acids. The germline V gene encodes CDR1 PRHDT and CDR2 FYEKMQ (reference sequence). As DNA, the CDR3 is TGTGCCAGCAGCTTACTCGATAGAGGGGGCCACGAGCAGTACTTC. Amino acid sequence: CASSLLDRGGHEQYF.

In this sample, this clonotype turned up many times. The chain is built from TRBV29-1 and TRBJ2-1; 9 bases match TRBD2. Germline assignment: CDR1 SQVTM and CDR2 ANQGSEA. There are 14 residues in the CDR3. Losses at the gene ends were 6 bases for V and 9 bases for J; bases not matched to a gene: 12. The CDR3 reads CSVGSGGPVSEQFF. The CDR3 DNA reads as TGCAGCGTCGGGAGCGGGGGGCCCGTCTCTGAGCAGTTCTTC.

The chain recombines TRBV11-2 with TRBJ1-1; 7 positions match TRBD1. The V and J ends lost 2 bases and 6 bases, in that order; junction bases with no gene match: 3. Germline V gives CDR1 SGHAT, CDR2 FQNNGV. The CDR3 covers 13 residues. CDR3 in amino acids: CASSLTGAAEAFF. In DNA form, the CDR3 reads TGTGCCAGCAGCTTAACAGGGGCGGCTGAAGCTTTCTTT.

This clonotype occurred a few times. The V and J genes are TRBV6-5 and TRBJ2-3; TRBD1 aligns across 7 bases. Trimming removed 5 bases from V and 3 bases from J; junction bases left unmatched: 14. The CDR3 totals 17 residues. Germline V lookup: CDR1 MNHEY, CDR2 SVGAGI. The CDR3 loop is CASSLSLTGTVTDTQYF. The DNA for the CDR3 is TGTGCCAGCAGTCTCTCTCTGACCGGGACAGTAACAGATACGCAGTATTTT.

This clonotype showed up many times. V is TRBV6-5 and J is TRBJ1-2; a possible D gene is TRBD1 (6 bases). The CDR3 is made up of 13 amino acids. Germline V gene data show CDR1 as MNHEY and CDR2 as SVGAGI. V lost 6 bases, J lost 8 bases, and 16 bases lay in between. The CDR3 sequence: CASRRVGAKGYTF. The CDR3 DNA reads TGTGCCAGCAGGCGGGTGGGGGCGAAGGGCTACACCTTC.

This clonotype has only a few counts. The CDR3, as DNA: TGTGCCAGCAGCTTCGGCGGGTTGGTCTACGAGCAGTACTTC. Protein: CASSFGGLVYEQYF. V is TRBV7-8 and J is TRBJ2-7; perhaps TRBD2 as D (5 bases). This CDR3 comprises 14 residues. Germline V gene sequence: CDR1 SGHVS, CDR2 FQNEAQ. V was shortened by 3 bases and J by 3 bases, with 12 bases between the two germline ends.

This clonotype came up a few times. The V and J genes are TRBV4-2 and TRBJ1-4; no reliable D call. CDR1 and CDR2 from the germline V gene are LGHNA and YNFKEQ. The CDR3 spans 17 residues. V lost 0 bases, J lost 6 bases, and 17 bases lay in between. CDR3 bases: TGTGCCAGCAGCCAAGACCCCTCGTGGGCGAATGATGAAAAACTGTTTTTT. It encodes CASSQDPSWANDEKLFF.

This clonotype was found many times. The chain uses TRBV7-3 and TRBJ2-1; 12 positions match TRBD2. Germline CDR1 and CDR2: SGHTA and FQGTGA. Losses at the gene ends were 5 bases for V and 5 bases for J; bases not matched to a gene: 13. The CDR3 has 18 residues. CDR3 coding DNA: TGTGCCAGCAGCCCCACCCCCCTACTAGCGGGAGGCAACAATGAGCAGTTCTTC. Translating it yields CASSPTPLLAGGNNEQFF. The whole variable domain, remainder taken from reference TRBV7-3 and TRBJ2-1, is GAGVSQTPSNKVTEKGKYVELRCDPISGHTALYWYRQSLGQGPEFLIYFQGTGAADDSGLPNDRFFAVRPEGSVSTLKIQRTERGDSAVYLCASSPTPLLAGGNNEQFFGPGTRLTVL.

This clonotype has ten or more counts. V and J are TRBV7-9 and TRBJ1-2; D is uncertain. Germline V lookup: CDR1 SEHNR, CDR2 FQNEAQ (reference sequence). V was trimmed by 8 bases and J by 5 bases, leaving 9 bases between them. This CDR3 spans 11 amino acids. CDR3 region: CASGAKYGYTF. In nucleotides, the CDR3 is TGTGCCAGCGGCGCAAAATATGGCTACACCTTC.

This clonotype was seen ten or more times. V gene TRBV20-1 combines with J gene TRBJ2-3; 8 positions agree with TRBD2. Germline V gene lookup returns CDR1 DFQATT and CDR2 SNEGSKA (reference sequence). This CDR3 region has 14 residues. Unmatched junction bases numbered 9, after V lost 6 bases and J lost 4 bases. CDR3 DNA: TGCAGTGCCGCTTTTGCGGGGGGCCCAGATACGCAGTATTTT. This codes for CSAAFAGGPDTQYF.

This clonotype was counted at least ten times. CDR3 DNA sequence: TGCAGTGCTAGAGATCTTGGACAGTCGGCTTTCTTT. Encoded protein: CSARDLGQSAFF. This chain connects TRBV20-1 to TRBJ1-1; possible D gene TRBD1, 6 bases. Per germline, CDR1 DFQATT and CDR2 SNEGSKA (reference sequence). V was trimmed by 0 bases and J by 11 bases, leaving 13 bases between them. This CDR3 comprises 12 residues.

The rearrangement links TRBV5-1 to TRBJ1-2, with D uncertain. This CDR3 contains 14 residues. Trimming removed 5 bases at V and 4 bases at J, with 15 bases between. Germline V CDR1 and CDR2: SGHRS, YFSETQ. CDR3 amino acids: CASSLGRAGYGYTF. CDR3 coding DNA: TGCGCCAGCAGTCTCGGGAGGGCCGGCTATGGCTACACCTTC.

This clonotype was observed a few times. V gene TRBV7-3 combines with J gene TRBJ2-2; D may match TRBD1 or TRBD2 (5 bases each). The V gene lost 9 bases and the J gene lost 0 bases, with 11 bases spanning the gap. The germline V gene encodes CDR1 SGHTA and CDR2 FQGTGA. There are 14 residues in the CDR3. CDR3 in amino acids: CASRMGANTGELFF. The CDR3 DNA reads TGTGCCAGTAGGATGGGGGCGAACACCGGGGAGCTGTTTTTT.

This clonotype was detected ten times or more. V gene TRBV5-1 combines with J gene TRBJ2-5; 8 nucleotides align to TRBD1. CDR1 and CDR2 (germline): SGHRS, YFSETQ. V was pared by 4 bases and J by 1 base, with 3 bases of the junction left unmatched. The length of the CDR3 is 14 residues. The CDR3 nucleotides read TGCGCCAGCAGCGCGACAGGGGTCCAAGAGACCCAGTACTTC. The encoded protein is CASSATGVQETQYF.

This clonotype came up many times. The gene calls are TRBV6-5 and TRBJ2-5; 10 nucleotides align to TRBD2. Germline V gene lookup returns CDR1 MNHEY and CDR2 SVGAGI. With 6 bases clipped from V and 5 bases from J, the junction kept 9 bases outside the gene matches. The CDR3 contains 15 residues. The CDR3 region has the DNA TGTGCCAGCAGCCGGATAGCGGGAGGAAGGGAGACCCAGTACTTC. Translating gives CASSRIAGGRETQYF.

This clonotype was counted between two and nine times. This chain joins TRBV7-9 and TRBJ2-1, with D perhaps TRBD1 (6 bases). This CDR3 is built from 13 residues. Germline CDR1 SEHNR, CDR2 FQNEAQ (reference sequence). The V and J ends lost 3 bases and 11 bases respectively, with 14 bases between them. The CDR3 DNA reads TGTGCCAGCAGCTTTCGGACAGACATAAAGCAGTTCTTC. Translated, it gives CASSFRTDIKQFF. The complete variable domain, with remaining parts taken from reference TRBV7-9 and TRBJ2-1, reads DTGVSQNPRHKITKRGQNVTFRCDPISEHNRLYWYRQTLGQGPEFLTYFQNEAQLEKSRLLSDRFSAERPKGSFSTLEIQRTEQGDSAMYLCASSFRTDIKQFFGPGTRLTVL.